This T cell receptor beta chain came from a study of regulatory T cells in long-lasting Graves disease. Building of the TCR beta libraries involved iRepertoire HTBI primers and Arm-PCR of CDR3 regions. TCRdb recomputed calls from the multiplex PCR reads with MiXCR, one row per CDR3 protein. The sample lists 400,000 to 500,000 distinct CDR3 sequences, less than 20% occurring once. Stated time point: newly diagnosed GD, antithyroid drugs for less than 3 months. RNA extracted from PBMCs served as the sequencing template. A roughly 9-milliliter sample of peripheral blood was drawn into EDTA tubes. The table lists this clonotype with many counts. The same sample was also used in a study of T cells in Graves' hyperthyroidism and ophthalmopathy.

The sample in question was peripheral blood mononuclear cells (PBMCs), obtained at new diagnosis, from a patient treated with antithyroid drugs. The receptor was derived from a woman between 18 and 30 years old with Graves disease.

In DNA form, the CDR3 reads TGCAGTGCTATAGCGCCGTCCTCCTACAATGAGCAGTTCTTC. Translating it yields CSAIAPSSYNEQFF. The genes are TRBV20-1 and TRBJ2-1; D is possibly TRBD2 (5 bases). The CDR3 spans 14 residues. Germline V lookup: CDR1 DFQATT, CDR2 SNEGSKA (reference sequence). Trimming left V 4 bases short and J 0 bases short, with 10 bases between.